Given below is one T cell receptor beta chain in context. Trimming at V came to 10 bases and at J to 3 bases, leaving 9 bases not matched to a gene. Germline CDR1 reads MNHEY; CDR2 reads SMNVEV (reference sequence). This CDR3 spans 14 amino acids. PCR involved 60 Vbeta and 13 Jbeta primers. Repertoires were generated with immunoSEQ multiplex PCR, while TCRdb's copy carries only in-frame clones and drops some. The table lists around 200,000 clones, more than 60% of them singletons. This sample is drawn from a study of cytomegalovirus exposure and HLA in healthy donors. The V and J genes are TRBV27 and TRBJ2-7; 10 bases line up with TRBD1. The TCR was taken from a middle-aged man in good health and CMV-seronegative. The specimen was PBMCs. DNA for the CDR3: TGTGCCACCTCGAGGGGGACAGGGGTCTACGAGCAGTACTTC. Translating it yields CATSRGTGVYEQYF.